This T cell receptor (beta chain) was recorded in a study of vaccination and CD4 T cells after COVID-19. Background on the study: Cultures serving as controls received a peptide pool (CEFX or HIV-1 Nef) or no peptide.

The sample's treatment: roughly ten-day PBMC culture with coronavirus spike peptide pools or control peptides (ViraFEST assay). Sequenced with the Oncomine TCR Beta short-read assay was DNA taken from cultured CD4+ T cells. TCRdb reprocessed the PCR reads with MiXCR, giving one entry per CDR3 protein. The table lists some 20,000 distinct CDR3 sequences, about 39% of them singletons. V dropped 0 bases and J dropped 5; count of bases not matched to a gene: 3. The CDR3 consists of 14 residues. Germline V lookup: CDR1 SGHTA, CDR2 FQGNSA. This clonotype was recorded a few times. Its antigen remains unidentified.

What was sequenced was CD4+ T cells from blood, cultured in vitro. The TCR comes from a human donor who had recovered from COVID-19. The chain couples TRBV7-2 to TRBJ1-2, with 7 bases that match TRBD1. The CDR3 loop reads CASSLATGRYGYTF. As DNA, the CDR3 is TGTGCCAGCAGCTTAGCGACAGGGCGATATGGCTACACCTTC.